The 29 T cell receptor beta chains in this list originate from one sample, sequenced in a study of CD4 and CD8 cells across lung adenocarcinoma regions (dated by TCRdb to 2017 to 2018). The library was prepared using PCR. Sequencing was performed on a HiSeq X Ten. The public reads were reprocessed in TCRdb via fastp at Q25 and MiXCR, keeping in-frame beta chains. Identical CDR3 proteins give one entry, which carries the most common genes and DNA. The sample contains fewer than 7,000 distinct CDR3 sequences, around 50% of them found a single time. Roughly 30% of the sample rests with the top ten. Sequenced sample: CD4+ T cells from the center of a lung tumor. The cell subset or site label of this sample denotes: tumor center region. The receptors come from a female donor with lung adenocarcinoma. The CD4 and CD8 labels of this study may be unreliable.

In its sample, this clonotype is hyperexpanded. V gene TRBV6-5 combines with J gene TRBJ2-5; 16 bases align to TRBD2. The trim removed 7 bases at V and 2 bases at J, leaving 7 bases unmatched. The CDR3 has 17 residues. Germline loops: CDR1 MNHEY, CDR2 SVGAGI. The CDR3 here is CASTPGLAGGRQETQYF. As DNA, the CDR3 is TGTGCCAGCACCCCGGGACTAGCGGGAGGGAGGCAAGAGACCCAGTACTTC.

The chain combines TRBV7-2 with TRBJ2-4, with 10 bases fitting TRBD2. TRBJ2-5 matches the DNA end more closely, so the J call is doubtful. From germline, CDR1 is SGHTA and CDR2 FQGNSA. This CDR3 has 16 residues. This chain's CDR3 is CASSPTTSGWGETQYF. CDR3 DNA: TGTGCCAGCAGCCCCACGACTAGCGGGTGGGGAGAGACCCAGTACTTC.

This clonotype was detected only a few times. The chain has TRBV7-6 and TRBJ1-6, with D possibly matching TRBD1 (5 bases). The CDR3 contains 13 residues. From germline, CDR1 is SGHVS and CDR2 FNYEAQ. Trimming removed 8 bases at V and 4 bases at J, with 9 bases between. CDR3 region: CASSTDYNSPLHF. CDR3 nucleotides: TGTGCCAGCTCGACAGATTATAATTCACCCCTCCACTTT.

Of note for this clonotype: One end of the junction does not line up with germline, which may come from a read error. CDR3 loop: CASSPGTNDAQYF. In DNA, the CDR3 is TGTGCCAGCAGTCCCGGGACAAACGATGCGCAGTATTTC. The chain employs TRBV27 and TRBJ2-1; D is perhaps TRBD1 (6 bases). CDR3 length equals 13 residues. Germline V gene lookup returns CDR1 MNHEY and CDR2 SMNVEV (reference sequence).

In this sample, this clonotype turned up once. One end of the junction fails to match germline, which may point to a read error. The chain employs TRBV4-1 and TRBJ1-4; D may be TRBD1 (5 bases). The CDR3 extends over 15 amino acids. Germline loops: CDR1 MGHRA, CDR2 YSYEKL. The CDR3 DNA is TGCGCCAGCAGCCAGAGCGGGGGTGGGGGTGAAAAGCTGTTTTTT. It is translated as CASSQSGGGGEKLFF.

The CDR3 protein is CASTREGRSEETQYF. CDR3 nucleotides: TGCGCCAGCACCCGGGAGGGCCGAAGCGAAGAGACCCAGTACTTC. The V gene is TRBV10-1, the J gene TRBJ2-5; 8 bases match TRBD2. V was pared by 7 bases and J by 3 bases, with 10 bases of the junction left unmatched. The CDR3 is 15 amino acids. Germline loops: CDR1 WNHNN, CDR2 SYGVQD (reference sequence).

The CDR3 coding sequence is TGTGCCAGCAGTTACCGACGCACGGGGGTGCCCCAGTACTTC. It encodes CASSYRRTGVPQYF. The chain is built from TRBV6-5 and TRBJ2-5, with D possibly being TRBD2 (6 bases). Germline CDR1 reads MNHEY; CDR2 reads SVGAGI. The ends were cut back, 2 bases at V and 9 bases at J, with 16 bases in the middle. This CDR3 is built from 14 residues.

Turning to this clonotype: Mismatch with germline at one junction end may stem from a read error. The chain combines TRBV12-3 or TRBV12-4 with TRBJ2-3; D is possibly TRBD1 (5 bases). There are 12 residues in the CDR3. The CDR3 loop is CASSSWTNTQYF. Written as DNA, the CDR3 is TGTGCCAGCAGTTCCTGGACAAATACGCAGTATTTC.

The rearrangement joins TRBV6-1 to TRBJ1-4; maybe TRBD1 (5 bases). Trimming shortened V by 6 bases and J by 7 bases, and 15 bases separated the two germline ends. Per the germline V gene, CDR1 is MNHNS and CDR2 is SASEGT. The CDR3 contains 14 residues. The CDR3 region has the DNA TGTGCCAGCAGCTCAGCGGGGACGGGTGAAAAACTGTTTTTT. Encoded protein: CASSSAGTGEKLFF.

The genes are TRBV27 and TRBJ2-1, with 13 bases fitting TRBD2. CDR1 is MNHEY, CDR2 SMNVEV, per germline (reference sequence). This CDR3 comprises 14 residues. The V gene end was trimmed by 6 bases and the J gene end by 7 bases; junction bases not matched to a gene: 3. CDR3 amino acids: CASSGLAGANEQFF. CDR3 nucleotides: TGTGCCAGCAGCGGACTAGCGGGGGCAAATGAGCAGTTCTTC.

A remark on this clonotype: Since no conserved phenylalanine or tryptophan closes the CDR3, a read error is the likely cause. The DNA is left out, because the CDR3 cannot be placed on it with certainty; the CDR3 is given as TCRdb lists it. The rearrangement joins TRBV21-1 to TRBJ2-1; TRBD2 was called by the table and not checked on the DNA. TRBV21-1 is a pseudogene. Both ends counted, the CDR3 spans 10 residues. This CDR3 reads CGHQPAQGPA.

This chain connects TRBV27 to TRBJ2-3; 15 positions match TRBD2. The CDR3 length is 16 residues. V trimming: 4 bases; J trimming: 3 bases; junction bases outside the gene matches: 2. In germline, CDR1 is MNHEY, CDR2 SMNVEV (reference sequence). DNA for the CDR3: TGTGCCAGCAGTTCGGGACTAGCGGGAGGAACAGATACGCAGTATTTT. Translating it yields CASSSGLAGGTDTQYF.

This clonotype qualifies as medium-sized. The V call is TRBV11-1, the J call TRBJ2-5; D is perhaps TRBD1 (6 bases). Trimming took 5 bases from V and 5 from J, leaving 21 bases between them. Germline V CDR1 and CDR2: SGHAT, FQDESV (reference sequence). The CDR3 contains 16 residues. CDR3 nucleotide sequence: TGTGCCAGCAGCCCCAAAGAACAGGGCCGTAGGGAGACCCAGTACTTC. This translates into CASSPKEQGRRETQYF.

The rearrangement joins TRBV6-1 to TRBJ2-1, with a possible D match to TRBD1 (6 bases). The CDR3 totals 16 residues. Germline V lookup: CDR1 MNHNS, CDR2 SASEGT. V lost 6 bases, J lost 0 bases, and 15 bases lay in between. CDR3 region: CASRTGQRSSYNEQFF. DNA of the CDR3: TGTGCCAGCAGAACAGGGCAGCGGTCCTCCTACAATGAGCAGTTCTTC.

The genes are TRBV27 and TRBJ2-1; D unclear. This CDR3 has 14 amino acids. The V and J ends lost 6 bases and 0 bases respectively, with 9 bases between them. Germline-derived CDR1 and CDR2 are MNHEY and SMNVEV (reference sequence). The CDR3 DNA reads TGTGCCAGCAGAACCGTGAGCTCCTACAATGAGCAGTTCTTC. Protein product: CASRTVSSYNEQFF.

The sample holds a few counts of this clonotype. V usage is TRBV7-8 and J usage is TRBJ2-5; tentative D call: TRBD2 (5 bases). Germline V gene sequence: CDR1 SGHVS, CDR2 FQNEAQ. Trimming removed 2 bases from V and 5 bases from J, with 18 bases in between. The CDR3 length is 16 residues. DNA of the CDR3: TGTGCCAGCAGCTTAAACGTGGGAGCGGATCACGAGACCCAGTACTTC. Its translation is CASSLNVGADHETQYF.

This clonotype was counted ten times or more. The V gene is TRBV6-5, the J gene TRBJ1-6; D unresolved. Trimming cost V 0 bases and J 6 bases, with 12 bases left between them. CDR1 is MNHEY, CDR2 SVGAGI, per germline. There are 16 residues in the CDR3. The CDR3 DNA sequence: TGTGCCAGCAGTTACTCTTGGCGAGGATTTAATTCACCCCTCCACTTT. Encoded protein: CASSYSWRGFNSPLHF.

The chain is built from TRBV7-2 and TRBJ2-1, with 12 bases fitting TRBD2. The ends lost 6 bases at V and 5 bases at J; junction bases unmatched: 5. The CDR3 consists of 15 residues. Germline V gene sequence: CDR1 SGHTA, CDR2 FQGNSA. For the CDR3, the DNA is TGTGCCAGCAGGAAAGGACTAGCGGGGAACAATGAGCAGTTCTTC. Protein: CASRKGLAGNNEQFF.

As DNA, the CDR3 is TGCGCCACCGGGGTAGGAGGTAAAGATACGCAGTACTTC. Protein sequence: CATGVGGKDTQYF. V usage is TRBV10-1 and J usage is TRBJ2-3, with a tentative D call TRBD2 (5 bases). Judging by the DNA end, TRBJ2-7 fits better; the J call may be wrong. Germline values: CDR1 WNHNN, CDR2 SYGVQD (reference sequence). This CDR3 has 13 amino acids.

This clonotype is medium-sized in the sample. This rearrangement joins TRBV7-2 to TRBJ2-3; no firm D call. The CDR3 length is 12 residues. The germline CDR1 and CDR2 sequences are SGHTA and FQGNSA. The V and J ends lost 2 bases and 4 bases respectively, with 4 bases between them. The CDR3 loop is CASSLLSDTQYF. For the CDR3, the DNA is TGTGCCAGCAGCTTATTATCAGATACGCAGTATTTT.

This clonotype appeared a few times. V and J are TRBV24-1 and TRBJ2-3; the D is unclear. CDR1 is KGHDR, CDR2 SFDVKD, per germline. This CDR3 is built from 16 residues. V lost 4 bases to trimming and J lost 0 bases, with 13 bases between them. CDR3: CATSEVMGFSTDTQYF. The CDR3 region has the DNA TGTGCCACCAGTGAAGTGATGGGCTTTAGCACAGATACGCAGTATTTT.

V gene TRBV10-1 combines with J gene TRBJ2-3, with D unresolved. Gene TRBJ2-7 matches the end of the DNA better, so the J call may be wrong. The CDR3 has 13 residues. From germline, CDR1 is WNHNN and CDR2 SYGVQD (reference sequence). Here the CDR3 reads CATERRDQETQYF. CDR3 coding DNA: TGCGCCACCGAGCGCCGAGACCAAGAGACGCAGTACTTC.

The genes are TRBV11-2 and TRBJ2-3, with 7 bases identical to TRBD2. The J call may be faulty, since TRBJ2-7 better matches the DNA end. CDR3 length: 15 residues. CDR1 and CDR2 from the germline V gene are SGHAT and FQNNGV. The CDR3 is CASSPGLGDPDTQYF. Here the CDR3 DNA reads TGTGCCAGCAGCCCCGGACTAGGGGACCCAGATACGCAGTACTTC.

The count of this clonotype is one. This chain links TRBV6-4 with TRBJ2-7; 13 bases line up with TRBD2. The J segment lost 3 bases and the V segment lost 4 bases, leaving 9 bases of the junction unmatched. Germline CDR1 is MRHNA and CDR2 is SNTAGT. CDR3 size: 17 residues. CDR3 in amino acids: CASSGLGLAGEFYEQYF. The CDR3 nucleotides read TGTGCCAGCAGTGGCCTCGGACTAGCGGGAGAATTCTACGAGCAGTACTTC.

This clonotype was observed at least ten times. The rearrangement links TRBV6-1 to TRBJ1-2; D not certain. CDR1 is MNHNS and CDR2 is SASEGT in the germline V gene. The CDR3 extends over 14 amino acids. Trimming cost V 2 bases and J 4 bases, with 11 bases left between them. The CDR3 reads CASSELGIGYGYTF. The DNA for the CDR3 is TGTGCCAGCAGTGAACTAGGGATTGGCTATGGCTACACCTTC.

This clonotype occurred many times. This chain links TRBV7-9 with TRBJ2-1, with D uncertain. Germline assignment: CDR1 SEHNR and CDR2 FQNEAQ (reference sequence). V was pared by 8 bases and J by 1 base, with 12 bases between. The CDR3 extends over 14 amino acids. CDR3 sequence: CASESWGSYNEQFF. CDR3 coding DNA: TGTGCCAGCGAATCTTGGGGTTCCTACAATGAGCAGTTCTTC.

This sequence joins TRBV7-2 and TRBJ2-3; 8 bases agree with TRBD2. CDR1 and CDR2 from the germline V gene are SGHTA and FQGNSA. The CDR3 contains 15 residues. V shed 4 bases, J shed 1 base, and the junction held 4 bases outside the gene matches. The CDR3 loop is CASSSWTSRTDTQYF. DNA for the CDR3: TGTGCCAGCAGCTCTTGGACTAGCCGCACAGATACGCAGTATTTT. The full variable domain, rest sourced from reference TRBV7-2 and TRBJ2-3, is GAGVSQSPSNKVTEKGKDVELRCDPISGHTALYWYRQSLGQGLEFLIYFQGNSAPDKSGLPSDRFSAERTGGSVSTLTIQRTQQEDSAVYLCASSSWTSRTDTQYFGPGTRLTVL.

V is TRBV6-1 and J is TRBJ2-3; D may be TRBD2 (6 bases). The CDR3 runs to 15 residues. CDR1 is MNHNS, CDR2 SASEGT, per germline. The germline V and J ends were trimmed by 11 bases and 11 bases, with 29 bases remaining between them. The CDR3 spells CALGLQAGGTEKQYF. CDR3 nucleotide sequence: TGTGCCCTGGGTCTCCAGGCTGGGGGGACCGAGAAGCAGTATTTT.

The sample holds a few counts of this clonotype. J is TRBJ2-1 and V is TRBV27; 10 nucleotides align to TRBD1. The CDR3 totals 16 residues. CDR1 is MNHEY and CDR2 is SMNVEV in the germline V gene (reference sequence). Trimming at V came to 1 base and at J to 10 bases, leaving 10 bases not matched to a gene. CDR3 amino acids: CASSLFLGTGAVEQFF. Written as DNA, the CDR3 is TGTGCCAGCAGTTTATTTTTAGGGACAGGGGCTGTCGAGCAGTTCTTC.